The next 17 T cell receptor beta chains were all read from a single sample in a study of T cell responses to AZD1222 COVID-19 vaccine. The data were produced by immunoSEQ multiplex PCR, yet TCRdb's version contains in-frame clones alone and is incomplete. The sample has roughly 120,000 clones; 92% are singletons. The sample here was peripheral blood, taken 28 days after the second AZD1222 dose. The receptors come from an adult who received the AZD1222 COVID-19 vaccine.

The gene calls are TRBV6-5 and TRBJ1-2; 7 nucleotides line up with TRBD1. The V gene end was trimmed by 4 bases and the J gene end by 7 bases; junction bases not matched to a gene: 9. The CDR3 length is 14 residues. Germline CDR1 is MNHEY and CDR2 is SVGAGI. CDR3 bases: TGTGCCAGCAGTTTCAGACAGGGTGTCGGTGGCTACACCTTC. Translated, it gives CASSFRQGVGGYTF.

The chain links TRBV5-1 to TRBJ2-7; D possibly matches TRBD1 or TRBD2 (6 bases each). Germline-derived CDR1 and CDR2 are SGHRS and YFSETQ. The CDR3 is made up of 15 amino acids. The ends were cut back, 0 bases at V and 6 bases at J, with 16 bases in the middle. The chain's CDR3 is CASSLVGTEGGEQYF. The CDR3 DNA reads TGCGCCAGCAGCTTGGTTGGGACCGAGGGGGGCGAGCAGTACTTC.

A remark on this clone: The identical CDR3 is also encoded by other nucleotide sequences in the sample. This rearrangement joins TRBV7-2 to TRBJ2-7, with 7 nucleotides matching TRBD1. The CDR3 length is 13 residues. Germline trimming cut 5 bases from V and 3 bases from J; bases unmatched to any gene: 4. The germline gives CDR1 SGHTA, CDR2 FQGNSA. The chain's CDR3 is CASSRDRSYEQYF. CDR3 bases: TGTGCCAGCAGCCGGGACAGAAGCTACGAGCAGTACTTC.

The genes are TRBV6-5 and TRBJ1-1; D is possibly TRBD1 (6 bases). V was shortened by 2 bases and J by 5 bases, with 9 bases between the two germline ends. CDR1 and CDR2 from the germline V gene are MNHEY and SVGAGI. The CDR3 consists of 13 residues. This CDR3 is CASSYGRGTEAFF. The CDR3 nucleotides read TGTGCCAGCAGTTACGGGAGGGGGACTGAAGCTTTCTTT.

This chain connects TRBV28 to TRBJ2-2; 10 nucleotides align to TRBD2. The CDR3 runs to 16 residues. J lost 0 bases, V lost 2 bases, and 0 bases had no gene match. Germline lookup yields CDR1 MDHEN and CDR2 SYDVKM. The CDR3, as DNA: TGTGCCAGCAGTTTAGGACTAGCGGCGAACACCGGGGAGCTGTTTTTT. It yields the protein CASSLGLAANTGELFF.

This clone came up a few times. The chain is built from TRBV5-8 and TRBJ1-2; D gene unclear. Germline V lookup: CDR1 SGHTS, CDR2 YDEGEE. V was shortened by 4 bases and J by 5 bases, with 18 bases between the two germline ends. CDR3 length: 15 residues. The CDR3 region is CASSLLVATGYGYTF. The CDR3 DNA reads TGTGCCAGCAGCCTGTTGGTCGCAACGGGGTATGGCTACACCTTC.

The chain has TRBV28 and TRBJ1-4; D may be TRBD1 (5 bases). The CDR3 totals 12 residues. Trimming cost V 8 bases and J 7 bases, with 11 bases left between them. Looked up from germline, CDR1 is MDHEN and CDR2 is SYDVKM. As DNA, the CDR3 is TGTGCCAGCGGGGGTCTACTTGAAAAACTGTTTTTT. It encodes CASGGLLEKLFF.

The chain employs TRBV5-1 and TRBJ1-2; D may be TRBD1 (6 bases). The CDR3 has 14 amino acids. Germline-derived CDR1 and CDR2 are SGHRS and YFSETQ. V shed 0 bases and J shed 2 bases, with 8 bases lying between them. The CDR3 DNA follows: TGCGCCAGCAGCTTGGACGGACAGAACTATGGCTACACCTTC. Translated: CASSLDGQNYGYTF.

The rearrangement uses TRBV4-2 and TRBJ1-2; no definite D call. V was shortened by 0 bases and J by 3 bases, with 5 bases between the two germline ends. The CDR3 covers 13 residues. Germline CDR1 LGHNA, CDR2 YNFKEQ. In DNA form, the CDR3 reads TGTGCCAGCAGCCAAGACAGCCACTATGGCTACACCTTC. Translation: CASSQDSHYGYTF.

This chain uses TRBV15 with TRBJ2-7, with TRBD1 matching over 10 bases. J was trimmed by 4 bases and V by 5 bases; bases with no gene match: 8. This CDR3 contains 15 residues. Per the germline V gene, CDR1 is LNHNV and CDR2 is YYDKDF (reference sequence). The CDR3 bases are TGTGCCACCAGCCCCCGGGACAGGGGACCTTACGAGCAGTACTTC. It specifies CATSPRDRGPYEQYF.

V and J are TRBV19 and TRBJ1-1; D call uncertain. Germline loops: CDR1 LNHDA, CDR2 SQIVND (reference sequence). V lost 1 base, J lost 1 base, and 4 bases lay in between. CDR3 size: 13 residues. CDR3 coding DNA: TGTGCCAGTAGTATAGCTCAGAACACTGAAGCTTTCTTT. Protein: CASSIAQNTEAFF.

This chain connects TRBV19 to TRBJ1-1, with D possibly TRBD1 on 6 matching bases. V shed 5 bases and J shed 0 bases, with 13 bases lying between them. Germline V gene lookup returns CDR1 LNHDA and CDR2 SQIVND (reference sequence). The CDR3 loop spans 15 amino acids. CDR3 region: CASSSQTGMNTEAFF. CDR3 in DNA: TGTGCCAGTAGTTCCCAGACAGGTATGAACACTGAAGCTTTCTTT.

This rearrangement joins TRBV6-5 to TRBJ2-1; possibly TRBD1 for D (6 bases). The germline V gene encodes CDR1 MNHEY and CDR2 SVGAGI. The CDR3 spans 13 residues. The CDR3 reads CASGRGNYNEQFF. CDR3 coding DNA: TGTGCTTCGGGCAGGGGTAACTACAATGAGCAGTTCTTC.

This clone rates as medium-sized. The chain uses TRBV11-2 and TRBJ2-7; D is possibly TRBD1 (6 bases). Germline V gene lookup returns CDR1 SGHAT and CDR2 FQNNGV. The V end was cut by 5 bases, the J end by 7 bases, with 21 bases between. This CDR3 contains 15 residues. The DNA of the CDR3 is TGTGCCAGCAGCGGGGGCTTAGGACCCGAGGGGGAGCAGTACTTC. Protein product: CASSGGLGPEGEQYF.

The chain employs TRBV29-1 and TRBJ1-1, with a weak D call TRBD1 (5 bases). Germline V gene lookup returns CDR1 SQVTM and CDR2 ANQGSEA. The CDR3 spans 13 residues. Trimming shortened V by 6 bases and J by 5 bases, and 16 bases separated the two germline ends. The CDR3, as DNA: TGCAGCGTCGGAACATCCTCAGGGACTGAAGCTTTCTTT. It codes for CSVGTSSGTEAFF.

The chain joins TRBV27 to TRBJ2-7; D not resolved. The CDR3 loop spans 12 amino acids. Germline V CDR1 and CDR2: MNHEY, SMNVEV (reference sequence). Trimming removed 4 bases from V and 3 bases from J, with 7 bases in between. CDR3 amino acids: CASSSNGYEQYF. Written as DNA, the CDR3 is TGTGCCAGCAGTTCGAATGGCTACGAGCAGTACTTC.

The gene calls are TRBV19 and TRBJ1-2, with 7 bases that match TRBD1. The CDR3 is 14 residues long. Germline V gene sequence: CDR1 LNHDA, CDR2 SQIVND (reference sequence). V dropped 4 bases and J dropped 4; count of bases not matched to a gene: 6. This CDR3 is CASSNQGDLYGYTF. The CDR3 DNA reads as TGTGCCAGTAGTAACCAGGGGGACCTCTATGGCTACACCTTC.